The sequence of this TCR beta chain was determined in a study of T-cell reconstitution after alpha-beta-depleted transplantation in children. The CDR3 loop spans 15 amino acids. V was shortened by 8 bases and J by 0 bases, with 11 bases between the two germline ends. This clonotype was observed at least ten times. Antigen specificity is unknown. Regarding the study as a whole: About two months after transplant, alpha-beta T cells reportedly came from several hundred expanded graft clones. Fresh T-cell production supplied most of the T-cell counts and diversity seen one year after transplant. Surviving recipient T cells and thymic progenitors accounted for the high day-60 TCRbeta diversity observed in some patients.

Unique molecular identifiers were incorporated into the prepared TCRbeta library. TCRdb recomputed calls from the PCR reads with MiXCR, one row per CDR3 protein. The sample holds about 290,000 distinct CDR3 sequences, 6.5% to 9% seen once. This TCR was sampled from a female patient between 2 and 15 years old who had a stem cell transplant for Fanconi anemia, so the T cells may come from the graft donor. This chain uses TRBV12-3 or TRBV12-4 with TRBJ2-6; D call uncertain. The input for sequencing was peripheral blood, taken 360 days after TCRalphabeta/CD19-depleted stem cell transplant. The CDR3 nucleotides are TGTGCCAGCGGGCCCGACTTCTCTGGGGCCAACGTCCTGACTTTC. Protein product: CASGPDFSGANVLTF.